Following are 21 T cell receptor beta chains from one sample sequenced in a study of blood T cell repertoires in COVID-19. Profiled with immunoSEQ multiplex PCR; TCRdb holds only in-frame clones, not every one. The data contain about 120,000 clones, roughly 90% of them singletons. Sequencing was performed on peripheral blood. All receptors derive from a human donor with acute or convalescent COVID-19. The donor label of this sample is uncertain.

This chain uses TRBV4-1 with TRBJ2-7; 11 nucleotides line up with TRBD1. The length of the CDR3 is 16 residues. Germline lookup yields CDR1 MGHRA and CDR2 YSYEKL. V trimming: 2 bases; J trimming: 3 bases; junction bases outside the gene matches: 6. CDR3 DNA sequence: TGCGCCAGCAGCCAATACGTCGGGACAGGGGGCTACGAGCAGTACTTC. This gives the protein CASSQYVGTGGYEQYF.

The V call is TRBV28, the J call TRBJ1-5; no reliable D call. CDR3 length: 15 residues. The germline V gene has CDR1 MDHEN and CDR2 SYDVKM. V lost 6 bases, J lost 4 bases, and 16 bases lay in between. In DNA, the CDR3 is TGTGCCAGCAGAGGAGTTGATGAGGGAAATCAGCCCCAGCATTTT. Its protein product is CASRGVDEGNQPQHF.

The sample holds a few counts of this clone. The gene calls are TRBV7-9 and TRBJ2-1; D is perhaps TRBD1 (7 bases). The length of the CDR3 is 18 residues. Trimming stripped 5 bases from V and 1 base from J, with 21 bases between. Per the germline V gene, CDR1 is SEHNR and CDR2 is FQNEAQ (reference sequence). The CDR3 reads CASSVPSRGAGSYNEQFF. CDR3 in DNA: TGTGCCAGCAGCGTACCTTCCAGGGGGGCCGGGTCCTACAATGAGCAGTTCTTC.

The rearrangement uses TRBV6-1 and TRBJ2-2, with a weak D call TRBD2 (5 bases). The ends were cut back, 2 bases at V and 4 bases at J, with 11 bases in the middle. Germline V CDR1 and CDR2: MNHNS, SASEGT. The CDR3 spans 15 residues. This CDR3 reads CASSERGNPTGELFF. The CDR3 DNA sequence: TGTGCCAGCAGTGAAAGAGGGAATCCCACCGGGGAGCTGTTTTTT.

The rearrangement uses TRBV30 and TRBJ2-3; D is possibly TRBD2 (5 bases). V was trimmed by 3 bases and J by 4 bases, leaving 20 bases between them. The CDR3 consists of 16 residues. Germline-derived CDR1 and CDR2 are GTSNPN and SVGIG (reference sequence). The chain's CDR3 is CAWRQFNGVPPDTQYF. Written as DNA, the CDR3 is TGTGCCTGGAGACAATTTAACGGGGTCCCCCCAGATACGCAGTATTTT.

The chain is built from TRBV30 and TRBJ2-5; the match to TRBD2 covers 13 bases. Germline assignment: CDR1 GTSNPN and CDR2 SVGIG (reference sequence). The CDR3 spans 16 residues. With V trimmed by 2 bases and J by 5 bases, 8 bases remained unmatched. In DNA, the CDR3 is TGTGCCTGGAGTCCAGGACTAGCGGGAGAGGGTGAGACCCAGTACTTC. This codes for CAWSPGLAGEGETQYF.

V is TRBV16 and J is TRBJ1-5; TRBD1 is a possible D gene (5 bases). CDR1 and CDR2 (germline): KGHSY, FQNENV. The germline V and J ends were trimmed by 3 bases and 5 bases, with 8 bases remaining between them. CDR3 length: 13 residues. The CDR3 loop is CASSHRVDQPQHF. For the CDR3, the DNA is TGTGCCAGCAGCCACAGGGTTGATCAGCCCCAGCATTTT.

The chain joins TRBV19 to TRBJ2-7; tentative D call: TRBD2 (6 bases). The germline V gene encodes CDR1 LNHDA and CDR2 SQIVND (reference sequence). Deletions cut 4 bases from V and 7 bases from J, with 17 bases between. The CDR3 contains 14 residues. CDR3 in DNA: TGTGCCAGTAGTAAGAGGGGACCTCGGGAGGAGCAGTACTTC. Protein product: CASSKRGPREEQYF.

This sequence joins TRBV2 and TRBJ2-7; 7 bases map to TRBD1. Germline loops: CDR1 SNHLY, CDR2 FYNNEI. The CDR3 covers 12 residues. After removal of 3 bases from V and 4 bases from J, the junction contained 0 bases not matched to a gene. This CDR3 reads CASSDRGYEQYF. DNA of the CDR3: TGTGCCAGCAGTGACAGGGGGTACGAGCAGTACTTC. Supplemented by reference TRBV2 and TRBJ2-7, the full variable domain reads EPEVTQTPSHQVTQMGQEVILRCVPISNHLYFYWYRQILGQKVEFLVSFYNNEISEKSEIFDDQFSVERPDGSNFTLKIRSTKLEDSAMYFCASSDRGYEQYFGPGTRLTVT.

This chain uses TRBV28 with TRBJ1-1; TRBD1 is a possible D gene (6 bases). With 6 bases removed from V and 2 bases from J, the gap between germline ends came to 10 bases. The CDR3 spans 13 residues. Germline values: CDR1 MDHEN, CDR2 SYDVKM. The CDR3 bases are TGTGCCAGCAGCGACAGGACAAACACTGAAGCTTTCTTT. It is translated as CASSDRTNTEAFF. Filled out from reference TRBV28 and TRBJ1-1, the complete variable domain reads DVKVTQSSRYLVKRTGEKVFLECVQDMDHENMFWYRQDPGLGLRLIYFSYDVKMKEKGDIPEGYSVSREKKERFSLILESASTNQTSMYLCASSDRTNTEAFFGQGTRLTVV.

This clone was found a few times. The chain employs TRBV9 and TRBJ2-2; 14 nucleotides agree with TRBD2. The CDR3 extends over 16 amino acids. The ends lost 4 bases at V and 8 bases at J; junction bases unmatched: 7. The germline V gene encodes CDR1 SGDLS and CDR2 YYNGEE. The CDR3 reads CASSPGLAGGGGELFF. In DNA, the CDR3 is TGTGCCAGCAGCCCAGGACTAGCGGGAGGAGGGGGGGAGCTGTTTTTT.

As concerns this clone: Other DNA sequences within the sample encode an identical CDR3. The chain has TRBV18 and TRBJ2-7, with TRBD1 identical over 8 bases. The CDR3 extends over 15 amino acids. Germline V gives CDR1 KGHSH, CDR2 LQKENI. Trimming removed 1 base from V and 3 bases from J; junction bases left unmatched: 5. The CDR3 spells CASSPQGQGLYEQYF. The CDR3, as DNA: TGTGCCAGCTCACCACAAGGACAGGGTCTCTACGAGCAGTACTTC.

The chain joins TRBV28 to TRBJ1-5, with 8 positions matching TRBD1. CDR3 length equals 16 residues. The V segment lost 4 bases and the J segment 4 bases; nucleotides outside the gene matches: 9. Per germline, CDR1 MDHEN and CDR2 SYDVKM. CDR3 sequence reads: CASSSIGQGMNQPQHF. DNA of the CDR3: TGTGCCAGCAGTTCAATAGGACAGGGCATGAATCAGCCCCAGCATTTT.

This CDR3 is CAISERTGAHEQYF. In DNA, the CDR3 is TGTGCCATCAGTGAGAGGACAGGAGCCCACGAGCAGTACTTC. The chain uses TRBV10-3 and TRBJ2-7, with 7 bases identical to TRBD1. Germline V gene lookup returns CDR1 ENHRY and CDR2 SYGVKD. V dropped 2 bases and J dropped 5; count of bases not matched to a gene: 6. The CDR3 sequence is 14 residues long.

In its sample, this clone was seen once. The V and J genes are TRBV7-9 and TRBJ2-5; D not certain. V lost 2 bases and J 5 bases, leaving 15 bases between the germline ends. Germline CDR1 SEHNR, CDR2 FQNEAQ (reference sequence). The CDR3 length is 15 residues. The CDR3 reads CASSLSNLNMETQYF. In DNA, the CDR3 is TGTGCCAGCAGCTTAAGTAATTTAAACATGGAGACCCAGTACTTC.

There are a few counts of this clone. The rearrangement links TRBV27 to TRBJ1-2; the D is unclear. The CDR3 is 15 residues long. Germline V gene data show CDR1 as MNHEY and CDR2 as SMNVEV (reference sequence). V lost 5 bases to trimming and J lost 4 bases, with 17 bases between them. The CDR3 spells CASSPTQNPAYGYTF. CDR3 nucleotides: TGTGCCAGCAGTCCAACTCAAAATCCTGCCTATGGCTACACCTTC.

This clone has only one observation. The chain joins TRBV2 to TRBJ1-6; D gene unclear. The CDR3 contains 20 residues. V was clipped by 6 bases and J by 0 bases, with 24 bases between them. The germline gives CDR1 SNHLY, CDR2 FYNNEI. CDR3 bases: TGTGCCAGCAGGGGGAGCCTAAGAGTCCGTGAAAGCTCCTATAATTCACCCCTCCACTTT. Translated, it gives CASRGSLRVRESSYNSPLHF.

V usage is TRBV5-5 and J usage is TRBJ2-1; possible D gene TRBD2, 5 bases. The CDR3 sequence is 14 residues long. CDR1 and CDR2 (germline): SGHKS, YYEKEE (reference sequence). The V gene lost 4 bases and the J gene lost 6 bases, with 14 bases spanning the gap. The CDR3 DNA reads TGTGCCAGCAGCCCTACGGGGTGGTCCAATGAGCAGTTCTTC. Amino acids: CASSPTGWSNEQFF.

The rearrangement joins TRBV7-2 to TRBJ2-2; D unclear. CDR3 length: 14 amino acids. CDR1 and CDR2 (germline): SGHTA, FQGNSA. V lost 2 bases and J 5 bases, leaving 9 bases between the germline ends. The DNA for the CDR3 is TGTGCCAGCAGCTTATCTTTTAATACCGGGGAGCTGTTTTTT. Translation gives CASSLSFNTGELFF.

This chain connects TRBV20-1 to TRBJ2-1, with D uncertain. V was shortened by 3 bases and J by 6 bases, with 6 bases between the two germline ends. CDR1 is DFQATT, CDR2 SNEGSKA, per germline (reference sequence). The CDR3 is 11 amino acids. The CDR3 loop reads CSARLSNEQFF. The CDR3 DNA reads TGCAGTGCTAGGTTGAGCAATGAGCAGTTCTTC.

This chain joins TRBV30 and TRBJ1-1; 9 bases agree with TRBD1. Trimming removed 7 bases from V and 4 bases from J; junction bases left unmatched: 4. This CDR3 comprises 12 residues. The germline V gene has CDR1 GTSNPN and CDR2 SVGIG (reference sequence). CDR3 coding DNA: TGTGCCTTGGGACAGGGTGGCACTGAAGCTTTCTTT. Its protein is CALGQGGTEAFF.